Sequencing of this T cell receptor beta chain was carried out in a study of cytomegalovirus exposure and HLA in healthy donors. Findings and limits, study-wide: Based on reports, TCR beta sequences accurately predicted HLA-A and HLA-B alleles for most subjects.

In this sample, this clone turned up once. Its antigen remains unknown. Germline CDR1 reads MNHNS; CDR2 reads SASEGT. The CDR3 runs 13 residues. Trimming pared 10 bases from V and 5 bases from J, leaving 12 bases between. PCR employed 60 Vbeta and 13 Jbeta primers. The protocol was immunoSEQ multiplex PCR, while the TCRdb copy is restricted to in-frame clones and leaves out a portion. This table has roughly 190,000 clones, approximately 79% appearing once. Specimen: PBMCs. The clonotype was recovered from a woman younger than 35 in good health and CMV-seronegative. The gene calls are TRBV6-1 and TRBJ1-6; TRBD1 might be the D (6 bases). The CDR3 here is CATQAGDNSPLHF. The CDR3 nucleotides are TGTGCCACCCAAGCAGGGGATAATTCACCCCTCCACTTT.